Listed below are T cell receptor beta chains from one sample, sequenced in a study of T cells after posttransplantation cyclophosphamide. Using immunoSEQ multiplex PCR, the repertoire was profiled, and TCRdb retains in-frame clones only, with some absent. The record shows tens of thousands of clones for this sample, with no singletons present. The sequencing input was PBMCs. The receptors stem from a man in his forties or fifties in good health, CMV-negative, and a related stem cell transplant donor. Each CDR3 is given with its conserved first and last residue. A D gene is named only where the DNA matches it firmly. Rows give clone size only sometimes, using once, few, many, or a class for an expanded clone.

V: TRBV6-5
J: TRBJ1-1
size: many
D: TRBD1
CDR3: CASGNRGTEAFF
DNA: TGTGCCAGCGGGAACAGGGGGACTGAAGCTTTCTTT

V: TRBV5-1
J: TRBJ2-3
size: -
D: -
CDR3: CASSSSTDTQYF
DNA: TGCGCCAGCAGTAGCTCCACAGATACGCAGTATTTT

V: TRBV18
J: TRBJ2-5
size: few
D: -
CDR3: CASSPRTLQETQYF
DNA: TGTGCCAGCTCACCAAGAACTCTGCAAGAGACCCAGTACTTC

V: TRBV4-2
J: TRBJ2-2
size: -
D: TRBD2
CDR3: CASSQEASGGNTGELFF
DNA: TGTGCCAGCAGCCAAGAGGCTAGCGGGGGGAACACCGGGGAGCTGTTTTTT

V: TRBV5-1
J: TRBJ2-3
size: many
D: TRBD1
CDR3: CASSLEGTGSIDTQYF
DNA: TGCGCCAGCAGCTTGGAGGGGACAGGGTCCATAGATACGCAGTATTTT

V: TRBV6-6
J: TRBJ1-1
size: many
D: TRBD1
CDR3: CASSYTGGAKNTEAFF
DNA: TGTGCCAGCAGTTATACAGGGGGCGCGAAAAACACTGAAGCTTTCTTT

V: TRBV7-3
J: TRBJ1-5
size: many
D: -
CDR3: CASSSPVMGLGNQPQHF
DNA: TGTGCCAGCAGCTCCCCCGTCATGGGGCTCGGCAATCAGCCCCAGCATTTT

V: TRBV7-2
J: TRBJ1-1
size: many
D: -
CDR3: CASSFSATGAFF
DNA: TGTGCCAGCAGCTTTTCCGCCACCGGGGCTTTCTTT

V: TRBV19
J: TRBJ2-7
size: many
D: -
CDR3: CASSPVSPLGEQYF
DNA: TGTGCCAGTAGTCCCGTTTCCCCACTTGGCGAGCAGTACTTC

V: TRBV5-4
J: TRBJ1-6
size: -
D: -
CDR3: CASSLGGSLNSPLHF
DNA: TGTGCCAGCAGCTTGGGGGGCAGCCTGAATTCACCCCTCCACTTT

V: TRBV9
J: TRBJ1-4
size: many
D: TRBD1
CDR3: CASSVEGRGPEKLFF
DNA: TGTGCCAGCAGCGTAGAGGGCAGGGGGCCTGAAAAACTGTTTTTT

V: TRBV5-8
J: TRBJ1-4
size: many
D: -
CDR3: CASTSPGQGNEKLFF
DNA: TGTGCCAGCACCTCCCCGGGACAAGGGAATGAAAAACTGTTTTTT

V: TRBV9
J: TRBJ2-3
size: -
D: TRBD1
CDR3: CASSVAAGQGSTDTQYF
DNA: TGTGCCAGCAGCGTAGCGGCGGGACAGGGAAGTACAGATACGCAGTATTTT

V: TRBV2
J: TRBJ1-1
size: many
D: TRBD1
CDR3: CASSLLDRLNTEAFF
DNA: TGTGCCAGCAGCCTACTGGACAGGTTGAACACTGAAGCTTTCTTT

V: TRBV7-6
J: TRBJ2-7
size: many
D: TRBD1
CDR3: CASSLGAGGNYEQYF
DNA: TGTGCCAGCAGCTTAGGGGCAGGGGGCAACTACGAGCAGTACTTC

V: TRBV4-1
J: TRBJ1-5
size: many
D: TRBD1
CDR3: CASSPGQENQPQHF
DNA: TGCGCCAGCAGCCCGGGACAGGAGAATCAGCCCCAGCATTTT

V: TRBV7-6
J: TRBJ2-1
size: many
D: TRBD1
CDR3: CASSSRQGLYNEQFF
DNA: TGTGCCAGCAGCTCCCGACAGGGTCTCTACAATGAGCAGTTCTTC

V: TRBV2
J: TRBJ2-6
size: many
D: TRBD1
CDR3: CASRAGTAAKTGANVLTF
DNA: TGTGCCAGCAGGGCCGGGACAGCGGCCAAGACTGGGGCCAACGTCCTGACTTTC

V: TRBV5-6
J: TRBJ1-4
size: many
D: TRBD1
CDR3: CASSGGDRGYEKLFF
DNA: TGTGCCAGCAGCGGGGGGGACAGGGGGTATGAAAAACTGTTTTTT

V: TRBV19
J: TRBJ1-1
size: many
D: TRBD1
CDR3: CASSIRDRGPSNTEAFF
DNA: TGTGCCAGTAGTATCCGGGACAGGGGGCCATCGAACACTGAAGCTTTCTTT

V: TRBV7-3
J: TRBJ1-2
size: many
D: TRBD1
CDR3: CASSPSTGLGYGYTF
DNA: TGTGCCAGCAGCCCCTCGACAGGGCTTGGCTATGGCTACACCTTC

V: TRBV5-1
J: TRBJ1-3
size: many
D: -
CDR3: CASSLDSLGASGNTIYF
DNA: TGCGCCAGCAGCTTGGATAGCCTTGGGGCCTCTGGAAACACCATATATTTT

V: TRBV5-1
J: TRBJ1-1
size: many
D: -
CDR3: CASSLTQGNLNTEAFF
DNA: TGCGCCAGCAGCTTGACCCAGGGGAATCTGAACACTGAAGCTTTCTTT

V: TRBV13
J: TRBJ1-4
size: few
D: TRBD1
CDR3: CASRTERDSNEKLFF
DNA: TGTGCCAGCAGGACTGAACGGGACAGCAATGAAAAACTGTTTTTT

V: TRBV9
J: TRBJ1-1
size: many
D: -
CDR3: CASSVTPVAFF
DNA: TGTGCCAGCAGCGTAACCCCAGTGGCTTTCTTT

V: TRBV6-5
J: TRBJ1-5
size: many
D: TRBD1
CDR3: CASSTQGVGQPQHF
DNA: TGTGCCAGCAGTACCCAGGGGGTGGGCCAGCCCCAGCATTTT

V: TRBV9
J: TRBJ2-5
size: few
D: TRBD2
CDR3: CASSVGVSGVQETQYF
DNA: TGTGCCAGCAGCGTAGGGGTTAGCGGGGTACAAGAGACCCAGTACTTC

V: TRBV7-3
J: TRBJ2-3
size: many
D: -
CDR3: CASSLGPGLLATDTQYF
DNA: TGTGCCAGCAGCTTAGGGCCAGGGTTATTAGCCACAGATACGCAGTATTTT

V: TRBV7-2
J: TRBJ1-3
size: -
D: TRBD1
CDR3: CASSTHSTGASGNTIYF
DNA: TGTGCCAGCAGCACACATTCGACAGGGGCCTCTGGAAACACCATATATTTT

V: TRBV7-3
J: TRBJ2-7
size: many
D: TRBD1
CDR3: CASSSSGTGTYEQYF
DNA: TGTGCCAGCAGCTCCTCCGGGACAGGGACCTACGAGCAGTACTTC

V: TRBV20-1
J: TRBJ2-1
size: many
D: -
CDR3: CSARPNHEQFF
DNA: TGCAGTGCTAGACCCAATCATGAGCAGTTCTTC

V: TRBV6-1
J: TRBJ2-3
size: many
D: TRBD1
CDR3: CASSEGTGHTDTQYF
DNA: TGTGCCAGCAGTGAAGGGACAGGGCACACAGATACGCAGTATTTT

V: TRBV5-1
J: TRBJ2-5
size: many
D: TRBD2
CDR3: CATSSGREGETQYF
DNA: TGCGCCACCTCTTCTGGGCGGGAGGGAGAGACCCAGTACTTC

V: TRBV6-5
J: TRBJ2-1
size: many
D: -
CDR3: CASSYSGEQFF
DNA: TGTGCCAGCAGTTACTCCGGGGAGCAGTTCTTC

V: TRBV2
J: TRBJ1-1
size: many
D: -
CDR3: CASSRNRVTEAFF
DNA: TGTGCCAGCAGTCGCAACAGGGTTACTGAAGCTTTCTTT

V: TRBV30
J: TRBJ1-3
size: many
D: -
CDR3: CAWWRGFGNTIYF
DNA: TGTGCCTGGTGGAGGGGTTTTGGAAACACCATATATTTT

V: TRBV7-2
J: TRBJ1-1
size: many
D: -
CDR3: CASTPLGGNTEAFF
DNA: TGTGCCAGCACCCCACTAGGGGGGAACACTGAAGCTTTCTTT

V: TRBV6-5
J: TRBJ1-1
size: many
D: -
CDR3: CASSKQGMNTEAFF
DNA: TGTGCCAGCAGTAAACAGGGAATGAACACTGAAGCTTTCTTT

V: TRBV6-5
J: TRBJ1-2
size: many
D: -
CDR3: CASRPQTANYGYTF
DNA: TGTGCCAGCAGGCCCCAGACAGCTAACTATGGCTACACCTTC

V: TRBV5-1
J: TRBJ2-7
size: many
D: TRBD1
CDR3: CASRRDRAYEQYF
DNA: TGCGCCAGCAGGAGGGACAGGGCCTACGAGCAGTACTTC

V: TRBV25-1
J: TRBJ2-1
size: -
D: TRBD2
CDR3: CASTIKETSDNNEQFF
DNA: TGTGCCAGCACCATCAAGGAGACTAGCGATAACAATGAGCAGTTCTTC

V: TRBV4-3
J: TRBJ1-1
size: many
D: TRBD1
CDR3: CASSPIAGGTEAFF
DNA: TGCGCCAGCAGCCCGATAGCAGGGGGGACTGAAGCTTTCTTT

V: TRBV5-1
J: TRBJ1-4
size: many
D: -
CDR3: CASRYKVPGDEKLFF
DNA: TGCGCCAGCAGATATAAAGTCCCGGGGGATGAAAAACTGTTTTTT

V: TRBV27
J: TRBJ1-5
size: -
D: -
CDR3: CASSAEGGNQPQHF
DNA: TGTGCCAGCAGTGCGGAGGGAGGCAATCAGCCCCAGCATTTT

V: TRBV6-1
J: TRBJ1-2
size: many
D: TRBD1
CDR3: CASETGNYGYTF
DNA: TGTGCCAGCGAGACAGGGAACTATGGCTACACCTTC

V: TRBV19
J: TRBJ1-2
size: many
D: TRBD1
CDR3: CASTGGQGGDYGYTF
DNA: TGTGCCAGTACTGGGGGACAGGGAGGAGACTATGGCTACACCTTC

V: TRBV7-2
J: TRBJ2-1
size: many
D: TRBD2
CDR3: CASSSSGSGQFF
DNA: TGTGCCAGCAGCTCTAGCGGGAGCGGGCAGTTCTTC

V: TRBV19
J: TRBJ1-2
size: many
D: TRBD1
CDR3: CASRSPGRGVYYGYTF
DNA: TGTGCCAGTAGATCCCCGGGCAGGGGGGTCTACTATGGCTACACCTTC

V: TRBV2
J: TRBJ1-3
size: many
D: -
CDR3: CATPSGGSGNTIYF
DNA: TGTGCCACCCCGTCTGGAGGCTCTGGAAACACCATATATTTT

V: TRBV19
J: TRBJ2-3
size: many
D: TRBD1
CDR3: CASASTGSTDTQYF
DNA: TGTGCCAGTGCTTCGACAGGGAGCACAGATACGCAGTATTTT

V: TRBV5-1
J: TRBJ2-2
size: many
D: TRBD2
CDR3: CASSHRLAGVDRGELFF
DNA: TGCGCCAGCAGCCATAGACTAGCGGGAGTTGACAGGGGGGAGCTGTTTTTT